This T cell receptor (beta chain) was identified in a study of molecular identifiers for immune sequencing clone quantification. In this sample, this clonotype turned up many times. TCRdb fed the PCR reads into MiXCR, producing one record per CDR3 protein. The sample lists about half a million distinct CDR3 sequences, around 23% occurring once. Sequencing used naive CD8+ T cells from blood, with Jurkat cell RNA spiked in. Subset noted: FACS-sorted CD8+CD4-CCR7+CD45RA+ naive T cells. The source is a human donor in good health. Some libraries in this study had Jurkat cell RNA spiked in.

CDR3 bases: TGTGCCAGCAGTTTGGCGTCCGCGCCAAAATACATTCAGTACTTC. Translated, it gives CASSLASAPKYIQYF. The genes are TRBV11-2 and TRBJ2-4, with D unclear. This CDR3 is 15 amino acids long. The ends were cut back, 6 bases at V and 8 bases at J, with 20 bases in the middle. Germline CDR1 and CDR2: SGHAT and FQNNGV.